One sample yielded the 27 T cell receptor beta chains listed below, sequenced in a study of OX40 agonist ivuxolimab in advanced cancers. Assay: immunoSEQ multiplex PCR; the TCRdb copy retains only in-frame clones and omits some. The sample has 75,000 to 100,000 clones; around 86% are singletons. This specimen consisted of CD4+ or CD8+ T cells sorted from blood, obtained in a trial of the OX40 agonist ivuxolimab. These TCRs come from an adult with an advanced solid tumor such as melanoma, head and neck, liver or kidney cancer.

The rearrangement uses TRBV9 and TRBJ1-2, with TRBD1 as a possible D gene (5 bases). This CDR3 comprises 11 residues. The V end was cut by 3 bases, the J end by 8 bases, with 8 bases between. The germline gives CDR1 SGDLS, CDR2 YYNGEE. CDR3 bases: TGTGCCAGCAGCGGAAGGGACGGCTACACCTTC. The encoded protein is CASSGRDGYTF.

V usage is TRBV2 and J usage is TRBJ2-7; D is unclear. The CDR3 has 12 residues. The V and J ends lost 6 bases and 6 bases respectively, with 12 bases between them. Germline-derived CDR1 and CDR2 are SNHLY and FYNNEI. The CDR3 region is CASSPELSEQYF. The CDR3 bases are TGTGCCAGCAGCCCCGAGTTGTCCGAGCAGTACTTC.

This clone was counted between two and nine times. The chain has TRBV7-2 and TRBJ2-1; 9 positions match TRBD1. This CDR3 is 14 amino acids long. The ends lost 3 bases at V and 5 bases at J; junction bases unmatched: 2. CDR1 is SGHTA, CDR2 FQGNSA, per germline. The CDR3 loop is CASSLGQGDNEQFF. DNA of the CDR3: TGTGCCAGCAGCTTGGGACAGGGTGACAATGAGCAGTTCTTC.

The genes are TRBV5-4 and TRBJ2-3, with D perhaps matching TRBD1 (5 bases). In germline, CDR1 is SGHNT, CDR2 YYREEE (reference sequence). The CDR3 consists of 14 residues. V shed 4 bases and J shed 3 bases, with 12 bases lying between them. The CDR3 sequence: CASSGRGSTDTQYF. CDR3 nucleotides: TGTGCCAGCAGCGGTAGGGGAAGTACAGATACGCAGTATTTT.

The rearrangement links TRBV7-2 to TRBJ2-7; 12 nucleotides agree with TRBD2. Germline V gene lookup returns CDR1 SGHTA and CDR2 FQGNSA. Trimming at V came to 6 bases and at J to 2 bases, leaving 5 bases not matched to a gene. The CDR3 covers 15 residues. CDR3: CASSPGLAGTYEQYF. The DNA for the CDR3 is TGTGCCAGCAGTCCAGGACTAGCGGGAACCTACGAGCAGTACTTC.

The chain joins TRBV25-1 to TRBJ2-5, with a tentative D call TRBD2 (6 bases). Germline values: CDR1 MGHDK, CDR2 SYGVNS. V lost 2 bases and J 0 bases, leaving 13 bases between the germline ends. This CDR3 has 16 amino acids. Here the CDR3 DNA reads TGTGCCAGCAGTGAAGGTAGCGGTTGGTACCAAGAGACCCAGTACTTC. As protein: CASSEGSGWYQETQYF.

This sequence joins TRBV30 and TRBJ2-2, with D uncertain. Germline V gene sequence: CDR1 GTSNPN, CDR2 SVGIG (reference sequence). Trimming took 5 bases from V and 7 from J, leaving 8 bases between them. The CDR3 spans 11 residues. CDR3: CAWPSHGELFF. The CDR3 DNA reads as TGTGCCTGGCCCAGCCACGGGGAGCTGTTTTTT.

The V and J genes are TRBV5-4 and TRBJ2-7; D is possibly TRBD1 or TRBD2 (5 bases each). Germline-derived CDR1 and CDR2 are SGHNT and YYREEE (reference sequence). CDR3 length: 15 residues. The V end lost 2 bases, the J end lost 7 bases, and 19 bases lay between the germline ends. CDR3: CASSLGSGAPKEQYF. CDR3 in DNA: TGTGCCAGCAGCTTAGGATCCGGGGCCCCTAAGGAGCAGTACTTC.

The chain has TRBV6-4 and TRBJ2-3, with 9 nucleotides matching TRBD2. The germline V gene encodes CDR1 MRHNA and CDR2 SNTAGT. The CDR3 extends over 15 amino acids. V gave up 3 bases and J gave up 3 bases; unmatched junction bases: 4. The CDR3 bases are TGTGCCAGCAGTGAAATAGCGGGAGAGACAGATACGCAGTATTTT. As protein: CASSEIAGETDTQYF.

This chain connects TRBV9 to TRBJ2-5; D remains unclear. CDR1 and CDR2 from the germline V gene are SGDLS and YYNGEE. Deletions cut 0 bases from V and 1 base from J, with 10 bases between. CDR3 size: 15 residues. CDR3 nucleotides: TGTGCCAGCAGCGTAGGACCGGGCTCCCAAGAGACCCAGTACTTC. Protein product: CASSVGPGSQETQYF.

The chain couples TRBV10-3 to TRBJ1-2, with a possible D match to TRBD1 (6 bases). Germline CDR1 and CDR2: ENHRY and SYGVKD. V was cut by 5 bases and J by 6 bases, with 10 bases left in between. CDR3 length: 12 amino acids. For the CDR3, the DNA is TGTGCCATCAGTTTCAGGGGAGATGGCTACACCTTC. Translation gives CAISFRGDGYTF.

This sequence joins TRBV28 and TRBJ1-1; no definite D call. Trimming stripped 2 bases from V and 1 base from J, with 5 bases between. Germline loops: CDR1 MDHEN, CDR2 SYDVKM. This CDR3 has 13 residues. In DNA, the CDR3 is TGTGCCAGCAGTTTAGAACAGAACACTGAAGCTTTCTTT. Its translation: CASSLEQNTEAFF.

V usage is TRBV6-1 and J usage is TRBJ2-1; 7 bases align to TRBD2. This CDR3 has 14 amino acids. V shed 1 base and J 3 bases; nucleotides not matched to a gene: 0. The germline CDR1 and CDR2 sequences are MNHNS and SASEGT. Written as DNA, the CDR3 is TGTGCCAGCAGTGAAGTAGCGGGCTACAATGAGCAGTTCTTC. Protein product: CASSEVAGYNEQFF.

The chain joins TRBV28 to TRBJ2-1, with D maybe TRBD2 (7 bases). The CDR3 totals 15 residues. Germline CDR1 is MDHEN and CDR2 is SYDVKM. Trimming took 5 bases from V and 0 from J, leaving 11 bases between them. CDR3 DNA sequence: TGTGCCAGCAGTAGGGGGGGGGCCTCCTACAATGAGCAGTTCTTC. Translating it yields CASSRGGASYNEQFF.

V usage is TRBV4-2 and J usage is TRBJ2-3, with TRBD2 matching 9 bases. The CDR3 consists of 16 residues. Germline CDR1 LGHNA, CDR2 YNFKEQ. Unmatched junction bases numbered 6, after V lost 4 bases and J lost 1 base. As DNA, the CDR3 is TGTGCCAGCAGCCCCCGGGTAGCGGGAGGCACAGATACGCAGTATTTT. As protein: CASSPRVAGGTDTQYF.

The rearrangement links TRBV10-1 to TRBJ2-7; 9 bases are a match to TRBD2. The germline V gene has CDR1 WNHNN and CDR2 SYGVQD (reference sequence). V lost 5 bases and J lost 0; bases outside the gene matches: 14. The CDR3 length is 18 residues. CDR3 region: CASSLEREVLQCSYEQYF. CDR3 nucleotides: TGCGCCAGCAGTCTCGAGCGGGAGGTCCTCCAGTGCTCCTACGAGCAGTACTTC.

This chain connects TRBV30 to TRBJ2-7; TRBD2 agrees at 7 bases. This CDR3 has 16 residues. Germline V gene sequence: CDR1 GTSNPN, CDR2 SVGIG (reference sequence). V dropped 2 bases and J dropped 5; count of bases not matched to a gene: 15. The CDR3 loop is CAWSQGGSGTKDEQYF. The CDR3 nucleotides are TGTGCCTGGAGTCAAGGAGGGTCTGGGACTAAAGACGAGCAGTACTTC.

In its sample, this clone was seen once. The gene calls are TRBV2 and TRBJ1-4; D call uncertain. Per germline, CDR1 SNHLY and CDR2 FYNNEI. Trimming took 4 bases from V and 6 from J, leaving 24 bases between them. The CDR3 loop spans 18 amino acids. In DNA form, the CDR3 reads TGTGCCAGCAGTGTAGCTCCGATCGGACGGGCAGGCGATGAAAAACTGTTTTTT. Translating it yields CASSVAPIGRAGDEKLFF.

The J gene is TRBJ2-1, the V gene TRBV19; TRBD2 aligns across 11 bases. The junction had 15 bases not matched to a gene; V was cut back by 5 bases and J by 15 bases. The CDR3 runs to 15 residues. Germline-derived CDR1 and CDR2 are LNHDA and SQIVND (reference sequence). CDR3 DNA sequence: TGTGCCAGTAGTGGAGGACTAGCGGGCGCCCGTAGGTGGTTCTTC. It is translated as CASSGGLAGARRWFF. The whole variable domain, filled in from reference TRBV19 and TRBJ2-1, reads DGGITQSPKYLFRKEGQNVTLSCEQNLNHDAMYWYRQDPGQGLRLIYYSQIVNDFQKGDIAEGYSVSREKKESFPLTVTSAQKNPTAFYLCASSGGLAGARRWFFGPGTRLTVL.

This clone was observed once. The CDR3 sequence: CASSWTDTYEQYF. CDR3 DNA sequence: TGTGCCAGCAGCTGGACGGACACCTACGAGCAGTACTTC. The V call is TRBV7-6, the J call TRBJ2-7, with D maybe TRBD1 (5 bases). The V gene's germline CDR1 is SGHVS and CDR2 FNYEAQ. This CDR3 region has 13 residues. V dropped 4 bases and J dropped 2 bases, with 9 bases sitting between them. The variable domain in full, completed from reference TRBV7-6 and TRBJ2-7, reads GAGVSQSPRYKVTKRGQDVALRCDPISGHVSLYWYRQALGQGPEFLTYFNYEAQQDKSGLPNDRFSAERPEGSISTLTIQRTEQRDSAMYRCASSWTDTYEQYFGPGTRLTVT.

The chain combines TRBV30 with TRBJ1-4, with no clear D. CDR3 length: 15 residues. CDR1 and CDR2 from the germline V gene are GTSNPN and SVGIG (reference sequence). V dropped 1 base and J dropped 0 bases, with 9 bases sitting between them. The CDR3 DNA follows: TGTGCCTGGAGTGGGGTGGGCGCAACTAATGAAAAACTGTTTTTT. Translated: CAWSGVGATNEKLFF.

The table lists this clone with a count of one. The rearrangement uses TRBV11-2 and TRBJ1-2; D might be TRBD1 (6 bases). The CDR3 contains 12 residues. The V gene lost 5 bases and the J gene lost 9 bases, with 13 bases spanning the gap. CDR1 and CDR2 (germline): SGHAT, FQNNGV. CDR3 nucleotides: TGTGCCAGCAGCGAAGTTGGGGACAGCTACACCTTC. Protein product: CASSEVGDSYTF.

CDR3 sequence reads: CASSSQVGGTGQPQHF. The CDR3 DNA follows: TGTGCCAGCAGTTCCCAGGTCGGGGGGACGGGACAGCCCCAGCATTTT. V usage is TRBV27 and J usage is TRBJ1-5; TRBD1 is a possible D gene (5 bases). Trimming pared 4 bases from V and 7 bases from J, leaving 20 bases between. Per germline, CDR1 MNHEY and CDR2 SMNVEV (reference sequence). The CDR3 totals 16 residues.

The chain combines TRBV20-1 with TRBJ2-1, with TRBD2 as a possible D gene (5 bases). Germline V gene lookup returns CDR1 DFQATT and CDR2 SNEGSKA (reference sequence). Trimming took off 8 bases at V and 2 bases at J, with 7 bases between the two ends. This CDR3 is 11 amino acids long. CDR3 loop: CSFGAYNEQFF. CDR3 coding DNA: TGCAGTTTCGGGGCCTACAATGAGCAGTTCTTC.

The chain is built from TRBV10-3 and TRBJ2-2; no clear D. The CDR3 length is 12 residues. CDR1 is ENHRY, CDR2 SYGVKD, per germline. The V gene lost 6 bases and the J gene lost 6 bases, with 8 bases spanning the gap. CDR3 coding DNA: TGTGCCATCAGAAACGCGCCCGGGGAGCTGTTTTTT. Encoded protein: CAIRNAPGELFF.

The J gene is TRBJ2-7, the V gene TRBV7-9, with D maybe TRBD2 (6 bases). V was shortened by 5 bases and J by 0 bases, with 14 bases between the two germline ends. Germline V gene data show CDR1 as SEHNR and CDR2 as FQNEAQ (reference sequence). CDR3 size: 15 residues. DNA for the CDR3: TGTGCCAGCAGCACGCTCCTAGCGTCCTCCTACGAGCAGTACTTC. Translating gives CASSTLLASSYEQYF.

This chain links TRBV7-9 with TRBJ2-5; TRBD2 matches 10 bases. The CDR3 runs 18 residues. From germline, CDR1 is SEHNR and CDR2 FQNEAQ (reference sequence). The V segment lost 6 bases and the J segment 2 bases; nucleotides outside the gene matches: 15. The CDR3 protein is CASRPLAGAGALQETQYF. In DNA, the CDR3 is TGTGCCAGCAGACCTCTAGCGGGAGCGGGGGCCTTACAAGAGACCCAGTACTTC.